Each of the 9 T cell receptor beta chains below was sequenced from the same sample in a study of CD8 T cells in ankylosing spondylitis. Study results and limitations: A TCR beta motif of under ten highly homologous variants appeared characteristic of ankylosing spondylitis blood.

The antigens of these receptors remain unknown. TCRdb reprocessed the 5' RACE reads with MiXCR, giving one entry per CDR3 protein. The data show approximately 540,000 distinct CDR3 sequences, approximately 12% seen once. The sequencing sample was made of blood, either unsorted or a sorted T cell fraction (not recorded which). The source is a male donor with ankylosing spondylitis.

V and J are TRBV5-1 and TRBJ2-2, with D perhaps TRBD2 (5 bases). This CDR3 is 14 amino acids long. The germline gives CDR1 SGHRS, CDR2 YFSETQ. V lost 9 bases and J 5 bases, leaving 17 bases between the germline ends. The CDR3 sequence is CATRQRPFTGELFF. CDR3 nucleotide sequence: TGCGCCACCCGCCAGCGGCCCTTTACCGGGGAGCTGTTTTTT.

The chain carries TRBV24-1 and TRBJ2-3; 11 positions match TRBD2. CDR3 length: 16 residues. Per germline, CDR1 KGHDR and CDR2 SFDVKD. With V trimmed by 4 bases and J by 2 bases, 4 bases remained unmatched. The CDR3 region has the DNA TGTGCCACCAGTGACACGACTAGCGGGAACACAGATACGCAGTATTTT. Its protein is CATSDTTSGNTDTQYF.

This clonotype was counted many times. The J gene is TRBJ2-3, the V gene TRBV28; TRBD2 might be the D (5 bases). The V and J ends lost 4 bases and 4 bases respectively, with 18 bases between them. Germline values: CDR1 MDHEN, CDR2 SYDVKM. There are 16 residues in the CDR3. The CDR3 nucleotides are TGTGCCAGCAGTTCCCTCCCGAGCGCGAGGGCAGATACGCAGTATTTT. Its protein is CASSSLPSARADTQYF.

This clonotype was seen a handful of times. In nucleotides, the CDR3 is TGCGCCAGCAGCCAGTCCTACAGGGAGGATTATGAAAAACTGTTTTTT. It codes for CASSQSYREDYEKLFF. The chain joins TRBV4-1 to TRBJ1-4; possibly TRBD1 for D (6 bases). V was shortened by 3 bases and J by 6 bases, with 17 bases between the two germline ends. The V gene's germline CDR1 is MGHRA and CDR2 YSYEKL. This CDR3 spans 16 amino acids.

This clonotype has just a few counts. The chain is built from TRBV4-2 and TRBJ2-1; 7 bases are a match to TRBD2. This CDR3 comprises 15 residues. Germline CDR1 and CDR2: LGHNA and YNFKEQ. The V gene end was trimmed by 4 bases and the J gene end by 8 bases; junction bases not matched to a gene: 11. In DNA, the CDR3 is TGTGCCAGCAGCCCGATCCTAGCGGCCGAGGATGAGCAGTTCTTC. Protein product: CASSPILAAEDEQFF.

V usage is TRBV5-1 and J usage is TRBJ2-3; TRBD2 is a possible D gene (6 bases). CDR1 is SGHRS, CDR2 YFSETQ, per germline. The V and J ends lost 1 base and 3 bases respectively, with 9 bases between them. The length of the CDR3 is 14 residues. CDR3 sequence reads: CASSLTSNTDTQYF. DNA of the CDR3: TGCGCCAGCAGCTTGACTAGCAATACAGATACGCAGTATTTT. Supplemented by reference TRBV5-1 and TRBJ2-3, the full variable domain reads KAGVTQTPRYLIKTRGQQVTLSCSPISGHRSVSWYQQTPGQGLQFLFEYFSETQRNKGNFPGRFSGRQFSNSRSEMNVSTLELGDSALYLCASSLTSNTDTQYFGPGTRLTVL.

The V call is TRBV2, the J call TRBJ2-4; 7 bases map to TRBD2. The CDR3 totals 16 residues. From germline, CDR1 is SNHLY and CDR2 FYNNEI. With V trimmed by 6 bases and J by 0 bases, 8 bases remained unmatched. Here the CDR3 DNA reads TGTGCCAGCAGACAACCGGGGGGTACAGCCAAAAACATTCAGTACTTC. Its protein product is CASRQPGGTAKNIQYF.

This clonotype was recorded a few times. V usage is TRBV5-1 and J usage is TRBJ1-1, with TRBD1 identical over 10 bases. V was pared by 0 bases and J by 9 bases, with 5 bases of the junction left unmatched. Germline V gene data show CDR1 as SGHRS and CDR2 as YFSETQ. The CDR3 is made up of 14 amino acids. In DNA form, the CDR3 reads TGCGCCAGCAGCTTGGTGGGACAGGGGAGTCAAGCTTTCTTT. It translates to CASSLVGQGSQAFF. The variable domain in full, completed from reference TRBV5-1 and TRBJ1-1, reads KAGVTQTPRYLIKTRGQQVTLSCSPISGHRSVSWYQQTPGQGLQFLFEYFSETQRNKGNFPGRFSGRQFSNSRSEMNVSTLELGDSALYLCASSLVGQGSQAFFGQGTRLTVV.

J is TRBJ1-4 and V is TRBV7-9, with a tentative D call TRBD1 (5 bases). The CDR3 loop spans 16 amino acids. Trimming shortened V by 5 bases and J by 3 bases, and 16 bases separated the two germline ends. Germline CDR1 is SEHNR and CDR2 is FQNEAQ (reference sequence). DNA for the CDR3: TGTGCCAGCAGCCTTGGGGGGGACGCAGCTAATGAAAAACTGTTTTTT. As protein: CASSLGGDAANEKLFF.